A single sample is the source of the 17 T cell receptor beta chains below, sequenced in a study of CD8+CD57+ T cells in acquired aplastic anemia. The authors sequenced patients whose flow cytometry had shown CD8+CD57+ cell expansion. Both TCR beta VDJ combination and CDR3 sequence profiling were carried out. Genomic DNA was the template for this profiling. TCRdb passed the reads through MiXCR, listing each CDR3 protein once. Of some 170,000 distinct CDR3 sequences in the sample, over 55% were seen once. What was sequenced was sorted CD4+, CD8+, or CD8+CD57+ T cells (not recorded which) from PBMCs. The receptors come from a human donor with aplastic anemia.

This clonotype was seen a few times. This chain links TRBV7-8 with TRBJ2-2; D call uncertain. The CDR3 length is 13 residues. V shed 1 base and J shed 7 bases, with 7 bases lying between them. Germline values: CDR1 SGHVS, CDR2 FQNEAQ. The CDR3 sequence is CASSLVASGELFF. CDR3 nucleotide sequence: TGTGCCAGCAGCTTAGTTGCGAGCGGGGAGCTGTTTTTT.

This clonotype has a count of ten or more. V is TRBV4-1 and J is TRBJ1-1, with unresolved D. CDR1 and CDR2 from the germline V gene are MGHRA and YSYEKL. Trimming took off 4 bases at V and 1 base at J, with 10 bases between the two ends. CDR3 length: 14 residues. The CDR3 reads CASSPGEENTEAFF. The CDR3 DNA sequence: TGCGCCAGCAGCCCCGGCGAAGAGAACACTGAAGCTTTCTTT.

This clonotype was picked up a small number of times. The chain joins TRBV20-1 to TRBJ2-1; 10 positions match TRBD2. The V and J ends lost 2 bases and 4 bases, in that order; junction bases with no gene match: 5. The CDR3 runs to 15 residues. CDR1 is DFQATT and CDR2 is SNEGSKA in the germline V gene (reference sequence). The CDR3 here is CSARLAGGLYNEQFF. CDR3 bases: TGCAGTGCTAGATTAGCGGGGGGATTATACAATGAGCAGTTCTTC.

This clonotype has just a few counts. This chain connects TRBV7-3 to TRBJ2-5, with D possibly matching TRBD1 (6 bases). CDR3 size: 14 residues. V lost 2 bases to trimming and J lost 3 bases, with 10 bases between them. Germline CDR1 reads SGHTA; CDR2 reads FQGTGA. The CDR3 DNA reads TGTGCCAGCAGCTTAGTCGCAGGGGAAGAGACCCAGTACTTC. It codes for CASSLVAGEETQYF.

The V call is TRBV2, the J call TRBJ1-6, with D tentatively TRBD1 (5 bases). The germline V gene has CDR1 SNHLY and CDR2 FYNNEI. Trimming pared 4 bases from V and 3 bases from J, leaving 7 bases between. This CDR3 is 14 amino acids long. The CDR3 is CASSGRDYNSPLHF. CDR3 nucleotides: TGTGCCAGCAGTGGCAGGGACTATAATTCACCCCTCCACTTT.

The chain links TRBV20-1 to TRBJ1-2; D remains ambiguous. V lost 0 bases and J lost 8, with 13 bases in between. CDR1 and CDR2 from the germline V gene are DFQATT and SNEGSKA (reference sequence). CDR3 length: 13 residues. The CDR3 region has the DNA TGCAGTGCTAGAGATGGGGTTTCGGTAGGCTACACCTTC. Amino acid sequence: CSARDGVSVGYTF.

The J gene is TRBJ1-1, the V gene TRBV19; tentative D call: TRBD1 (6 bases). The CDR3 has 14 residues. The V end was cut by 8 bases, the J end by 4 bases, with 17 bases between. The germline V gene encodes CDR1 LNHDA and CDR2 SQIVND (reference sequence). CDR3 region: CASDDIRGSTEAFF. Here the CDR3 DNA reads TGTGCCAGTGACGACATCAGGGGAAGCACTGAAGCTTTCTTT.

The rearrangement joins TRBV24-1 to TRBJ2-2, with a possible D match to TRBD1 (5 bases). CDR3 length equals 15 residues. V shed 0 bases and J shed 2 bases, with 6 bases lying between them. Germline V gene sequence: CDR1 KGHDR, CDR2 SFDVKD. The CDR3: CATSDLDRNTGELFF. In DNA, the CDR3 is TGTGCCACCAGTGATTTGGACAGAAACACCGGGGAGCTGTTTTTT.

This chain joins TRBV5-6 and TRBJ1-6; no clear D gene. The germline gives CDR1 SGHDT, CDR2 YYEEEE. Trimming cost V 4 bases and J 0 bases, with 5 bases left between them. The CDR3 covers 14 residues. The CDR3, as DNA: TGTGCCAGCAGCCCTGCCTCCTATAATTCACCCCTCCACTTT. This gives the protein CASSPASYNSPLHF.

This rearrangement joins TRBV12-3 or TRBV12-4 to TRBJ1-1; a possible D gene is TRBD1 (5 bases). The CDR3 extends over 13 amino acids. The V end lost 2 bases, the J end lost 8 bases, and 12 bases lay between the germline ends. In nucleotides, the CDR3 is TGTGCCAGCAGTTTAAGCAGGGTTTCGGAAGCTTTCTTT. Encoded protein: CASSLSRVSEAFF.

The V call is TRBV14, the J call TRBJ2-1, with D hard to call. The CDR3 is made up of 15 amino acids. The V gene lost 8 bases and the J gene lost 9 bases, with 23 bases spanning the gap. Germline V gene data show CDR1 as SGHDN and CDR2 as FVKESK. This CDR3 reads CASSELADINVEQFF. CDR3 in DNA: TGTGCCAGCTCGGAACTGGCCGATATTAACGTTGAGCAGTTCTTC.

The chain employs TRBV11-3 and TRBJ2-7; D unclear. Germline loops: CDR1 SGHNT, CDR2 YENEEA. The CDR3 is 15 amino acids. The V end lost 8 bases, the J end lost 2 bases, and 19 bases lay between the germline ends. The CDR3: CASQLSALSTYEQYF. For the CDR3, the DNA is TGTGCCAGCCAACTCTCTGCTCTCTCGACCTACGAGCAGTACTTC.

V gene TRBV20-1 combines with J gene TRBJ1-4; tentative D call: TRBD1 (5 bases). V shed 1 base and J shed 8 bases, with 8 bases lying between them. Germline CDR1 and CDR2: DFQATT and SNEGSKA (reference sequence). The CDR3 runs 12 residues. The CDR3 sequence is CSARGRDEKLFF. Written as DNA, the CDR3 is TGCAGTGCTAGAGGCAGGGACGAAAAACTGTTTTTT.

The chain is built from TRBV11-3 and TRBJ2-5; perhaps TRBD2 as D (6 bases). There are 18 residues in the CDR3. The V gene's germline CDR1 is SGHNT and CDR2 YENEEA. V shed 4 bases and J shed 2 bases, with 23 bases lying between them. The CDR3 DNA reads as TGTGCCAGCAGCTCCCAAAACCGACTAGTAGCGGCTCAAGAGACCCAGTACTTC. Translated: CASSSQNRLVAAQETQYF.

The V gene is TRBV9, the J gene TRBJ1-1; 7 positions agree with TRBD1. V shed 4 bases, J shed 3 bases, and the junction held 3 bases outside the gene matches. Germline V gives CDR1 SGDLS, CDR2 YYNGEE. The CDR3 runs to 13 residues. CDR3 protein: CASSHTGDTEAFF. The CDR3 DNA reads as TGTGCCAGCAGCCATACAGGGGACACTGAAGCTTTCTTT. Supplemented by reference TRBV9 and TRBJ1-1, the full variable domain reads DSGVTQTPKHLITATGQRVTLRCSPRSGDLSVYWYQQSLDQGLQFLIQYYNGEERAKGNILERFSAQQFPDLHSELNLSSLELGDSALYFCASSHTGDTEAFFGQGTRLTVV.

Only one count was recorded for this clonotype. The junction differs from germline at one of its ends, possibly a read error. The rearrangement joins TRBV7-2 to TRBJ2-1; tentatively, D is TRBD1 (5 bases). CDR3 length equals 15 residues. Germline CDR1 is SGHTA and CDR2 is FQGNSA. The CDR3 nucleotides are TGCGCCAGCAGCCTTGGCGCAGGGCAGTGGGATGAGCAGTTCTTC. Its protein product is CASSLGAGQWDEQFF.

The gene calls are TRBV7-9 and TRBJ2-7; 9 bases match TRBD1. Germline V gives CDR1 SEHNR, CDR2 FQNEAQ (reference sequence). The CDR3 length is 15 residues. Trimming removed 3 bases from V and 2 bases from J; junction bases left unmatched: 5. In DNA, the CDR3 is TGTGCCAGCAGCTTTGGGACAGGGCAAACCTACGAGCAGTACTTC. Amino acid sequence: CASSFGTGQTYEQYF.